These 22 T cell receptor beta chains were sequenced from one sample in a study of early T cells in non-severe SARS-CoV-2 infection. Via MiXCR, TCRdb re-called the 5' RACE reads, giving one row per CDR3 protein. The table includes 70,000 to 95,000 distinct CDR3 sequences, about 15% detected once. Sequencing input: whole blood. These receptors were collected from an adult who was a healthcare worker with PCR-confirmed SARS-CoV-2 infection or an uninfected control (not recorded which).

The chain has TRBV5-1 and TRBJ2-6; weak D call: TRBD1 (5 bases). The ends were cut back, 3 bases at V and 12 bases at J, with 13 bases in the middle. This CDR3 spans 13 amino acids. In germline, CDR1 is SGHRS, CDR2 YFSETQ. In DNA, the CDR3 is TGCGCCAGCAGCTCAACAGGTAGATCCGTCCTGACTTTC. Its translation: CASSSTGRSVLTF. Looking up the rest from reference TRBV5-1 and TRBJ2-6 gives the full variable domain: KAGVTQTPRYLIKTRGQQVTLSCSPISGHRSVSWYQQTPGQGLQFLFEYFSETQRNKGNFPGRFSGRQFSNSRSEMNVSTLELGDSALYLCASSSTGRSVLTFGAGSRLTVL.

The V and J genes are TRBV3-1 and TRBJ2-1; 9 bases line up with TRBD2. The length of the CDR3 is 15 residues. The germline CDR1 and CDR2 sequences are LGHDT and YNNKEL (reference sequence). The V and J ends lost 1 base and 9 bases, in that order; junction bases with no gene match: 7. DNA for the CDR3: TGTGCCAGCAGCCAAGCTTCCCTAGCGGGGACTGAGCAGTTCTTC. Translated: CASSQASLAGTEQFF.

This clonotype was observed a handful of times. The genes are TRBV12-3 or TRBV12-4 and TRBJ2-3, with TRBD2 matching over 11 bases. The CDR3 consists of 16 residues. V was clipped by 5 bases and J by 4 bases; unmatched bases: 8. The CDR3 DNA reads as TGTGCCAGCAGTGTACGCACTAGCGGGGGCGCAGATACGCAGTATTTT. As protein: CASSVRTSGGADTQYF.

Many counts were recorded for this clonotype. The chain is built from TRBV5-1 and TRBJ1-1; a weak D match, TRBD1 (6 bases). The germline gives CDR1 SGHRS, CDR2 YFSETQ. V was shortened by 1 base and J by 4 bases, with 8 bases between the two germline ends. The CDR3 runs to 13 residues. The chain's CDR3 is CASSLQGGTEAFF. The CDR3 nucleotides are TGCGCCAGCAGCTTGCAAGGGGGCACTGAAGCTTTCTTT.

This clonotype was recorded a few times. The rearrangement links TRBV29-1 to TRBJ1-1, with D tentatively TRBD1 (5 bases). V was clipped by 2 bases and J by 0 bases, with 7 bases between them. Germline lookup yields CDR1 SQVTM and CDR2 ANQGSEA. The CDR3 totals 13 residues. As DNA, the CDR3 is TGCAGCGTTGAACGACAGTTGAACACTGAAGCTTTCTTT. Its protein is CSVERQLNTEAFF.

V is TRBV5-4 and J is TRBJ2-2; no reliable D call. Trimming took 2 bases from V and 7 from J, leaving 12 bases between them. CDR3 size: 14 residues. CDR1 and CDR2 (germline): SGHNT, YYREEE (reference sequence). CDR3 sequence: CASSLEFLGGELFF. The CDR3, as DNA: TGTGCCAGCAGCTTAGAGTTTCTTGGCGGGGAGCTGTTTTTT.

V and J are TRBV12-3 or TRBV12-4 and TRBJ1-3; D perhaps matches TRBD1 (6 bases). Trimming removed 6 bases at V and 2 bases at J, with 11 bases between. This CDR3 is 14 amino acids long. This CDR3 is CASRMTGTGNTIYF. As DNA, the CDR3 is TGTGCCAGCAGGATGACAGGCACTGGAAACACCATATATTTT.

Comment on this clonotype: This CDR3 is missing its conserved last phenylalanine or tryptophan, likely due to a read error. The chain has TRBV27 and TRBJ1-3; tentative D call: TRBD1 (6 bases). V dropped 3 bases and J dropped 4 bases, with 13 bases sitting between them. The CDR3 consists of 15 residues. Germline V lookup: CDR1 MNHEY, CDR2 SMNVEV (reference sequence). CDR3 in DNA: TGTGCCAGCAGTTTCTCCAGGGGAGGAGGAAACACCATATATTTA. Its translation: CASSFSRGGGNTIYL.

This clonotype was seen more than once but under ten times. The chain is built from TRBV5-7 and TRBJ2-7; D ambiguous. TRBV5-7 is reported as an ORF; its role is uncertain. Trimming shortened V by 2 bases and J by 2 bases, and 14 bases separated the two germline ends. The CDR3 covers 15 residues. CDR3 region: CASSLGVKRTYEQYV. DNA of the CDR3: TGTGCCAGCAGCTTAGGTGTGAAGCGCACCTACGAGCAGTACGTC.

The chain employs TRBV28 and TRBJ1-2, with D possibly matching TRBD1 (5 bases). The CDR3 length is 14 residues. V was trimmed by 4 bases and J by 2 bases, leaving 11 bases between them. The germline V gene has CDR1 MDHEN and CDR2 SYDVKM. The CDR3 DNA reads TGTGCCAGCAGTTCCAGGGCAGGGAACTATGGCTACACCTTC. Residues: CASSSRAGNYGYTF.

This chain links TRBV20-1 with TRBJ1-2; 8 bases agree with TRBD1. Unmatched junction bases numbered 8, after V lost 3 bases and J lost 5 bases. The CDR3 extends over 14 amino acids. Per the germline V gene, CDR1 is DFQATT and CDR2 is SNEGSKA (reference sequence). CDR3 bases: TGCAGTGCTAGCGAAACAGGGGGACGGTATGGCTACACCTTC. This translates into CSASETGGRYGYTF.

The J gene is TRBJ1-4, the V gene TRBV9, with D tentatively TRBD1 (6 bases). Germline CDR1 SGDLS, CDR2 YYNGEE. This CDR3 spans 18 amino acids. Trimming stripped 0 bases from V and 8 bases from J, with 23 bases between. The CDR3 nucleotides read TGTGCCAGCAGCGTAGCTACGGGGACACTTCTTTCTGGAGAAAAACTGTTTTTT. It is translated as CASSVATGTLLSGEKLFF. The variable domain in full, completed from reference TRBV9 and TRBJ1-4, reads DSGVTQTPKHLITATGQRVTLRCSPRSGDLSVYWYQQSLDQGLQFLIQYYNGEERAKGNILERFSAQQFPDLHSELNLSSLELGDSALYFCASSVATGTLLSGEKLFFGSGTQLSVL.

In DNA form, the CDR3 reads TGTGCCAGCAGTGGTAGCGGGGGGCGCACAGATACGCAGTATTTT. Translating gives CASSGSGGRTDTQYF. The genes are TRBV7-3 and TRBJ2-3; 10 bases line up with TRBD2. V gave up 6 bases and J gave up 1 base; unmatched junction bases: 4. Per the germline V gene, CDR1 is SGHTA and CDR2 is FQGTGA. The length of the CDR3 is 15 residues. The full variable domain, in which reference TRBV7-3 and TRBJ2-3 provide the parts outside the CDR3, is GAGVSQTPSNKVTEKGKYVELRCDPISGHTALYWYRQSLGQGPEFLIYFQGTGAADDSGLPNDRFFAVRPEGSVSTLKIQRTERGDSAVYLCASSGSGGRTDTQYFGPGTRLTVL.

This sequence joins TRBV2 and TRBJ1-2; 9 bases are shared with TRBD1. The J segment lost 8 bases and the V segment lost 1 base, leaving 5 bases of the junction unmatched. Per the germline V gene, CDR1 is SNHLY and CDR2 is FYNNEI. The CDR3 runs to 14 residues. The CDR3 spells CASSEEQGAPGYTF. The CDR3 coding sequence is TGTGCCAGCAGTGAAGAACAGGGGGCGCCCGGCTACACCTTC.

The chain links TRBV5-1 to TRBJ2-7, with 9 bases that match TRBD1. Germline V gene lookup returns CDR1 SGHRS and CDR2 YFSETQ. V was clipped by 4 bases and J by 2 bases; unmatched bases: 4. The CDR3 consists of 14 residues. As DNA, the CDR3 is TGCGCCAGCAGCAGGGGGGACAGGGCCTACGAGCAGTACGTC. Residues: CASSRGDRAYEQYV.

This clonotype was observed a handful of times. The chain is built from TRBV19 and TRBJ2-5; D may be TRBD1 or TRBD2 (5 bases each). Trimming left V 6 bases short and J 2 bases short, with 10 bases between. Germline CDR1 and CDR2: LNHDA and SQIVND (reference sequence). The CDR3 loop spans 13 amino acids. The DNA of the CDR3 is TGTGCCAGTAGAGGGACGGCACAAGAGACCCAGTACTTC. Translated: CASRGTAQETQYF.

This clonotype was seen a handful of times. V gene TRBV5-1 combines with J gene TRBJ1-1, with D unresolved. V lost 0 bases and J 0 bases, leaving 9 bases between the germline ends. From germline, CDR1 is SGHRS and CDR2 YFSETQ. The CDR3 totals 15 residues. The CDR3 DNA reads as TGCGCCAGCAGCTTGGTCCAGGCTTTGAACACTGAAGCTTTCTTT. This encodes CASSLVQALNTEAFF.

The chain is built from TRBV2 and TRBJ2-3; D ambiguous. V was clipped by 7 bases and J by 2 bases, with 16 bases between them. Germline assignment: CDR1 SNHLY and CDR2 FYNNEI. CDR3 size: 15 residues. This CDR3 is CASTVVFTPTDTQYF. The DNA for the CDR3 is TGTGCCAGCACCGTCGTCTTCACCCCCACAGATACGCAGTATTTT.

This clonotype has ten or more counts. The chain carries TRBV6-1 and TRBJ2-1; D unresolved. Trimming took 1 base from V and 4 from J, leaving 8 bases between them. Germline lookup yields CDR1 MNHNS and CDR2 SASEGT. CDR3 length: 14 residues. This chain's CDR3 is CASSEGTGYNEQFF. CDR3 DNA: TGTGCCAGCAGTGAAGGCACTGGGTACAATGAGCAGTTCTTC.

This clonotype was detected ten times or more. The rearrangement uses TRBV4-1 and TRBJ2-1; D is unclear. The V gene's germline CDR1 is MGHRA and CDR2 YSYEKL. V was cut by 1 base and J by 5 bases, with 12 bases left in between. This CDR3 has 15 amino acids. CDR3 region: CASSQGARIHNEQFF. CDR3 nucleotides: TGCGCCAGCAGCCAAGGTGCTAGGATACACAATGAGCAGTTCTTC.

The rearrangement uses TRBV5-4 and TRBJ2-1, with a possible D match to TRBD1 (5 bases). Deletions cut 4 bases from V and 0 bases from J, with 23 bases between. The CDR3 runs 19 residues. Looked up from germline, CDR1 is SGHNT and CDR2 is YYREEE (reference sequence). The CDR3 is CASSLIRIRTLVSYNEQFF. DNA for the CDR3: TGTGCCAGCAGCCTGATCCGCATCAGGACACTTGTCTCCTACAATGAGCAGTTCTTC.

V and J are TRBV20-1 and TRBJ2-3; D is unresolved. The germline gives CDR1 DFQATT, CDR2 SNEGSKA (reference sequence). The CDR3 spans 16 residues. Trimming removed 0 bases from V and 6 bases from J, with 19 bases in between. The CDR3 region is CSARDPGQEIGDTQYF. The CDR3 region has the DNA TGCAGTGCTAGAGATCCCGGCCAGGAAATAGGGGATACGCAGTATTTT.